This TCR beta chain was sequenced for a study of T-cell memory formation after mild COVID-19. Regarding the study as a whole: Some responding clones appeared in pre-infection memory, suggesting cross-reactive memory joined. Contracting CD4+ clones sat mainly in CM and EM; CD8+ in EMRA.

This CDR3 is 14 amino acids long. Germline assignment: CDR1 MNHEY and CDR2 SVGAGI. TCRdb itself ran the 5' RACE reads through MiXCR, one entry per CDR3 protein. The data hold 450,000 or so distinct CDR3 sequences, with roughly 20% observed a single time. In the case of this clonotype: What it binds is not known. This may arise from a read error, as a much more abundant clone is one base away.

The chain is built from TRBV6-5 and TRBJ1-6; TRBD1 matches at 7 bases. The origin of this receptor is an adult woman who had mild COVID-19 (a few samples of this study predate the infection). Cell type and time point are not known. Sequencing was done on a sample of PBMCs or a T cell subset sorted from them (not recorded which). The CDR3 protein is CATRRDSYNSPIHF. CDR3 DNA: TGTGCCACGCGCCGGGACAGCTATAATTCACCCATCCACTTT.